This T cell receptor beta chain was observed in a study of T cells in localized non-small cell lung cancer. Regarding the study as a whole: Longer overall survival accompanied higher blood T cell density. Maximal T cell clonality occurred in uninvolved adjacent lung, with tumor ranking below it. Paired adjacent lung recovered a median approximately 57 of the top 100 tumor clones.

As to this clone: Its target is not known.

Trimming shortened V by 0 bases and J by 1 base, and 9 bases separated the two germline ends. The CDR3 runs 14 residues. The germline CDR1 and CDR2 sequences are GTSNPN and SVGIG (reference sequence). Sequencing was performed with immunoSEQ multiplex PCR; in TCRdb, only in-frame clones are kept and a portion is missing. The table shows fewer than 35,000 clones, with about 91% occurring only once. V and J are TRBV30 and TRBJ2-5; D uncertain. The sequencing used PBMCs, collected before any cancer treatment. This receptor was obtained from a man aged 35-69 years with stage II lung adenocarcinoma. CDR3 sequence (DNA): TGTGCCTGGAGTGTAGGGCGTCTCCAAGAGACCCAGTACTTC. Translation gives CAWSVGRLQETQYF.